This T cell receptor (beta chain) was sequenced for a study of CXCR3-negative and CXCR3-positive naive CD8 T cells. Researchers prepared the TRB cDNA libraries using 5' RACE with UMI labels. TCRdb reprocessed the 5' RACE reads, keeping one entry per CDR3 protein, no DNA. This listing includes 45,000 to 65,000 distinct CDR3 sequences. CDR3 length: 15 residues. Germline V lookup: CDR1 LNHDA, CDR2 SQIVND (reference sequence). The sample consisted of naive CXCR3- CD8+ T cells from blood. Documented subset: CD45RO-CCR7+CD27+CD95- naive CD8+ T cells lacking CXCR3 (TNR3-). The chain has TRBV19 and TRBJ2-2. This TCR was recovered from a human donor in good health. Some clones in this sample may be carry-over from other donors' samples. The CDR3 loop is CASRALDANTGELFF. Full variable domain (remainder filled in from reference TRBV19 and TRBJ2-2): DGGITQSPKYLFRKEGQNVTLSCEQNLNHDAMYWYRQDPGQGLRLIYYSQIVNDFQKGDIAEGYSVSREKKESFPLTVTSAQKNPTAFYLCASRALDANTGELFFGEGSRLTVL.